This TCR beta chain emerged from a study of T cell repertoires in aging, cancer and after chemotherapy. A remark on this clonotype: What it binds is unknown.

Multiplex touch-down PCR with TRB-A/B primers amplified rearranged V-D-J TRB sequences. MiXCR was run by TCRdb on the multiplex PCR reads, yielding one entry per CDR3 protein. The repertoire has some 4,500 distinct CDR3 sequences, around 65% of them found once; the top ten carry 25% to 30%. Study-level findings and limits: Loss of evenness, beyond lost richness, contributed to age-related TCR diversity decline in cancer patients. Compared with age-matched healthy donors, untreated hematological or solid cancer patients showed higher blood TCR clonality. Rebound thymic output was suggested by rising median generation probability during chemotherapy in each cancer cohort.

The template was genomic DNA from peripheral blood, not RNA. The CDR3 has 16 amino acids. V lost 3 bases to trimming and J lost 7 bases; unmatched junction nucleotides: 7. Germline V gene lookup returns CDR1 SGHAT and CDR2 FQNNGV. The chain uses TRBV11-2 and TRBJ1-6, with TRBD1 matching 9 bases. The TCR originated in a human donor with a solid tumor. The sample comprised blood. The CDR3 DNA follows: TGTGCCAGCAGCTTGCTCGACAGGGGGAGAAATTCACCCCTCCACTTT. Amino acids: CASSLLDRGRNSPLHF.